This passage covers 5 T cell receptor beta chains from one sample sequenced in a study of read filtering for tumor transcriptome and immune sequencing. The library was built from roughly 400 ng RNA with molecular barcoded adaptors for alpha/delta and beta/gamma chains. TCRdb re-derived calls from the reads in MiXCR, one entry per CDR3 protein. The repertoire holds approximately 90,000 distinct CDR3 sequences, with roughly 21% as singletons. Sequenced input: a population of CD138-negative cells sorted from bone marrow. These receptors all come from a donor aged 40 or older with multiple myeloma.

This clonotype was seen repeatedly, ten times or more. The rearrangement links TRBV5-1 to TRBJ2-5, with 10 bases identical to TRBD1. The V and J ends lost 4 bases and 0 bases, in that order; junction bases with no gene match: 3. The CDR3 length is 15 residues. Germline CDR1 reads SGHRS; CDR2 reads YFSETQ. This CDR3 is CASSGQGGYQETQYF. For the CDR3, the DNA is TGCGCCAGCAGCGGACAGGGGGGGTACCAAGAGACCCAGTACTTC.

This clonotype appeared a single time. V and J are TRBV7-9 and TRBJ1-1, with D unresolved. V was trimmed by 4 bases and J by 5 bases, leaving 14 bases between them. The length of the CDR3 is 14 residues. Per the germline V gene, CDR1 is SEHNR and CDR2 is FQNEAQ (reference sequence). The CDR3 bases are TGTGCCAGCAGCTCCCGAACCCTTGGGACTGAAGCTTTCTTT. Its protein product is CASSSRTLGTEAFF.

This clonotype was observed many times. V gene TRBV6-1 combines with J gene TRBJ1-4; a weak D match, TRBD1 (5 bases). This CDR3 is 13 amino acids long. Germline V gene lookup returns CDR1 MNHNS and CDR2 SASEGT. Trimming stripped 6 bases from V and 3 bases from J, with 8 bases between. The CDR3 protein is CASRTDPNEKLFF. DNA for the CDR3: TGTGCCAGCAGGACAGATCCTAATGAAAAACTGTTTTTT.

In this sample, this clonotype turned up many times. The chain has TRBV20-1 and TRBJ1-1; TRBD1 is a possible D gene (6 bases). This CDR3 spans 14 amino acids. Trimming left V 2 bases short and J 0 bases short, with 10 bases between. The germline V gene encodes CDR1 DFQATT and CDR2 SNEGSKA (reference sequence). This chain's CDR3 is CSARKGGLNTEAFF. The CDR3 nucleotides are TGCAGTGCTAGAAAGGGGGGGCTGAACACTGAAGCTTTCTTT.

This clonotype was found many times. CDR3 sequence: CASTPRVGSGPDTQYF. CDR3 nucleotide sequence: TGTGCCAGCACCCCGAGGGTTGGAAGCGGACCAGATACGCAGTATTTT. This chain links TRBV28 with TRBJ2-3, with D perhaps matching TRBD2 (5 bases). Germline V gene data show CDR1 as MDHEN and CDR2 as SYDVKM. V dropped 7 bases and J dropped 4 bases, with 21 bases sitting between them. This CDR3 is built from 16 residues.